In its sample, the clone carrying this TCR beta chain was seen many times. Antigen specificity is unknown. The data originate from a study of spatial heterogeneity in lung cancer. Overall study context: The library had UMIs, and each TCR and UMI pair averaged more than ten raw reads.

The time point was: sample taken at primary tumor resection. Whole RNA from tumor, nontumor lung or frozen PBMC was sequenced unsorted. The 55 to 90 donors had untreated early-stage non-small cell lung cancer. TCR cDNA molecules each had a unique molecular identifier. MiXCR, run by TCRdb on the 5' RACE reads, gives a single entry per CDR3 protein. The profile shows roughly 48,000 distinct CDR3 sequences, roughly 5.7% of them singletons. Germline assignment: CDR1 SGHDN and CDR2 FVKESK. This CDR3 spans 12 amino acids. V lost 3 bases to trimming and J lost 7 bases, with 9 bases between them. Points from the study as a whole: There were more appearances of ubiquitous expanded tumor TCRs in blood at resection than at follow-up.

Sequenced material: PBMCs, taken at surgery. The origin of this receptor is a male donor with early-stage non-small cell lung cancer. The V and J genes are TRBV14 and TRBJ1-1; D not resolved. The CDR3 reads CASSQVGSEAFF. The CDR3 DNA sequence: TGTGCCAGCAGCCAGGTAGGAAGTGAAGCTTTCTTT. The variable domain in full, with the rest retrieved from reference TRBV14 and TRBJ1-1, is EAGVTQFPSHSVIEKGQTVTLRCDPISGHDNLYWYRRVMGKEIKFLLHFVKESKQDESGMPNNRFLAERTGGTYSTLKVQPAELEDSGVYFCASSQVGSEAFFGQGTRLTVV.